The 19 T cell receptor beta chains below were found in one sample sequenced in a study of blood T cell repertoires in COVID-19. Some clones are missing from TCRdb's copy, which holds only in-frame ones; the method was immunoSEQ multiplex PCR. Of about 240,000 clones in the sample, approximately 85% are singletons; the top ten hold more than 4.5%. The sample taken for sequencing was peripheral blood. These receptors came from a man aged 50 to 60 with COVID-19, enrolled during active disease.

The chain has TRBV7-9 and TRBJ1-2; D not resolved. V was clipped by 10 bases and J by 4 bases, with 10 bases between them. The germline CDR1 and CDR2 sequences are SEHNR and FQNEAQ (reference sequence). This CDR3 has 11 residues. CDR3 sequence reads: CATDKVYGYTF. The CDR3 DNA reads TGTGCCACCGACAAGGTCTATGGCTACACCTTC.

DNA for the CDR3: TGCGCCAGCATGGGACAGCCCAACACTGAAGCTTTCTTT. As protein: CASMGQPNTEAFF. The rearrangement uses TRBV10-2 and TRBJ1-1; TRBD1 matches 7 bases. The J segment lost 2 bases and the V segment lost 7 bases, leaving 4 bases of the junction unmatched. Germline CDR1 and CDR2: WSHSY and SAAADI. The CDR3 totals 13 residues.

The gene calls are TRBV18 and TRBJ1-6; D gene uncertain. With 0 bases removed from V and 7 bases from J, the gap between germline ends came to 7 bases. CDR3 length: 14 amino acids. The germline V gene encodes CDR1 KGHSH and CDR2 LQKENI. CDR3 bases: TGTGCCAGCTCACCACCGAGCCCAAATTCACCCCTCCACTTT. It is translated as CASSPPSPNSPLHF.

V and J are TRBV7-9 and TRBJ2-7, with D maybe TRBD2 (5 bases). Germline values: CDR1 SEHNR, CDR2 FQNEAQ (reference sequence). The CDR3 extends over 14 amino acids. V gave up 5 bases and J gave up 0 bases, with 11 bases separating them. The CDR3 loop is CASSPRASSYEQYF. CDR3 bases: TGTGCCAGCAGCCCGAGGGCCAGCTCCTACGAGCAGTACTTC. The whole variable domain, remainder taken from reference TRBV7-9 and TRBJ2-7, is DTGVSQNPRHKITKRGQNVTFRCDPISEHNRLYWYRQTLGQGPEFLTYFQNEAQLEKSRLLSDRFSAERPKGSFSTLEIQRTEQGDSAMYLCASSPRASSYEQYFGPGTRLTVT.

This chain uses TRBV28 with TRBJ2-5; weak D call: TRBD1 (5 bases). The length of the CDR3 is 11 residues. Germline V lookup: CDR1 MDHEN, CDR2 SYDVKM. Deletions cut 8 bases from V and 5 bases from J, with 9 bases between. As DNA, the CDR3 is TGTGCCAGCGGCAGGGTGGAGACCCAGTACTTC. Amino acids: CASGRVETQYF.

The chain couples TRBV4-1 to TRBJ2-7; possibly TRBD2 for D (7 bases). CDR1 is MGHRA and CDR2 is YSYEKL in the germline V gene. CDR3 size: 17 residues. Trimming took off 0 bases at V and 2 bases at J, with 17 bases between the two ends. The CDR3 loop reads CASSQDPRAGATYEQYF. The CDR3 region has the DNA TGCGCCAGCAGCCAAGATCCACGCGCGGGGGCGACCTACGAGCAGTACTTC.

The chain has TRBV12-2 and TRBJ2-5; TRBD1, the table's D call, was not compared with the DNA. TRBV12-2 is a listed pseudogene. CDR3 size: 18 residues. CDR3 region: CASRLGSLDRAEQETQYF. The CDR3 coding sequence is TGTGCAAGTCGCTTAGGTTCTCTCGACAGGGCGGAACAAGAGACCCAGTACTTC.

The chain carries TRBV7-3 and TRBJ1-1; TRBD1 matches at 7 bases. CDR1 and CDR2 (germline): SGHTA, FQGTGA. Trimming at V came to 5 bases and at J to 2 bases, leaving 5 bases not matched to a gene. The CDR3 sequence is 14 residues long. CDR3 bases: TGTGCCAGCAGCCAGACAGGGTATAACACTGAAGCTTTCTTT. Residues: CASSQTGYNTEAFF.

The gene calls are TRBV13 and TRBJ2-7; possibly TRBD2 for D (5 bases). The length of the CDR3 is 14 residues. Trimming shortened V by 1 base and J by 1 base, and 8 bases separated the two germline ends. The V gene's germline CDR1 is PRHDT and CDR2 FYEKMQ (reference sequence). The CDR3 nucleotides read TGTGCCAGCAGCTTAGAGGGCGGGTCCTACGAGCAGTACTTC. This encodes CASSLEGGSYEQYF. The whole variable domain, filled in from reference TRBV13 and TRBJ2-7, reads AAGVIQSPRHLIKEKRETATLKCYPIPRHDTVYWYQQGPGQDPQFLISFYEKMQSDKGSIPDRFSAQQFSDYHSELNMSSLELGDSALYFCASSLEGGSYEQYFGPGTRLTVT.

This chain links TRBV19 with TRBJ2-3; 8 bases are a match to TRBD1. With V trimmed by 3 bases and J by 4 bases, 6 bases remained unmatched. Germline V gives CDR1 LNHDA, CDR2 SQIVND (reference sequence). This CDR3 is built from 15 residues. The CDR3 protein is CASSIGQGTSDTQYF. The CDR3 DNA is TGTGCCAGTAGTATTGGACAGGGAACATCAGATACGCAGTATTTT.

The V gene is TRBV4-1, the J gene TRBJ2-3; 9 positions match TRBD2. The V gene end was trimmed by 1 base and the J gene end by 2 bases; junction bases not matched to a gene: 7. This CDR3 has 17 residues. Germline V lookup: CDR1 MGHRA, CDR2 YSYEKL. The CDR3 reads CASSQVFSSGVTDTQYF. The CDR3 nucleotides read TGCGCCAGCAGCCAAGTATTTTCTAGCGGGGTCACAGATACGCAGTATTTT.

The chain employs TRBV11-2 and TRBJ2-1; D ambiguous. The CDR3 is 13 residues long. Germline-derived CDR1 and CDR2 are SGHAT and FQNNGV. V was cut by 2 bases and J by 9 bases, with 11 bases left in between. CDR3 bases: TGTGCCAGCAGCTTAATGGTAGACTCTGAGCAGTTCTTC. It yields the protein CASSLMVDSEQFF.

CDR3 in DNA: TGCAGTGCTAGTATTATGGACAGGGGTACTAGTACGGCTGCTGCAATCCTCTACGAGCAGTACTTC. Translated, it gives CSASIMDRGTSTAAAILYEQYF. The rearrangement joins TRBV20-1 to TRBJ2-7; 9 bases line up with TRBD1. Germline CDR1 reads DFQATT; CDR2 reads SNEGSKA (reference sequence). Germline trimming cut 3 bases from V and 3 bases from J; bases unmatched to any gene: 30. The CDR3 is 22 residues long.

The sample holds one count of this clone. The genes are TRBV30 and TRBJ1-1; D is perhaps TRBD1 (6 bases). Germline values: CDR1 GTSNPN, CDR2 SVGIG (reference sequence). CDR3 length equals 14 residues. Deletions cut 7 bases from V and 0 bases from J, with 15 bases between. DNA for the CDR3: TGTGCCTTGGAGGGGGGGACGATGAACACTGAAGCTTTCTTT. Protein: CALEGGTMNTEAFF.

This sequence joins TRBV7-2 and TRBJ1-6; D is uncertain. Germline-derived CDR1 and CDR2 are SGHTA and FQGNSA. V lost 5 bases and J 2 bases, leaving 7 bases between the germline ends. The CDR3 has 14 amino acids. DNA of the CDR3: TGTGCCAGCAGCCTCACAGCCTATAATTCACCCCTCCACTTT. Its protein product is CASSLTAYNSPLHF.

The rearrangement uses TRBV19 and TRBJ2-3; 9 bases align to TRBD1. V was pared by 7 bases and J by 3 bases, with 5 bases of the junction left unmatched. Germline lookup yields CDR1 LNHDA and CDR2 SQIVND (reference sequence). The CDR3 totals 14 residues. CDR3 amino acids: CASTLTGGTDTQYF. Written as DNA, the CDR3 is TGTGCCAGTACCCTGACAGGGGGTACAGATACGCAGTATTTT.

DNA of the CDR3: TGTGCCAGCAGGCAGGGGAACACTGAAGCTTTCTTT. Its translation: CASRQGNTEAFF. The V gene is TRBV13, the J gene TRBJ1-1; D is perhaps TRBD1 (5 bases). CDR3 length: 12 residues. Trimming took off 6 bases at V and 1 base at J, with 6 bases between the two ends. Germline CDR1 is PRHDT and CDR2 is FYEKMQ (reference sequence).

The chain links TRBV18 to TRBJ2-5, with D maybe TRBD2 (7 bases). The V end was cut by 2 bases, the J end by 5 bases, with 15 bases between. Germline loops: CDR1 KGHSH, CDR2 LQKENI. CDR3 length equals 15 residues. CDR3 region: CASSPVGGAVETQYF. Here the CDR3 DNA reads TGTGCCAGCTCACCAGTAGGGGGGGCCGTCGAGACCCAGTACTTC.

CDR3 residues: CASSSLVGVGELFF. The CDR3 DNA follows: TGTGCCAGCAGCTCCCTAGTAGGTGTCGGGGAGCTGTTTTTT. The chain is built from TRBV7-3 and TRBJ2-2, with no clear D. This CDR3 has 14 amino acids. Germline CDR1 reads SGHTA; CDR2 reads FQGTGA. V lost 4 bases, J lost 7 bases, and 13 bases lay in between.